The clone carrying this T cell receptor beta chain turned up a few times. The length of the CDR3 is 13 residues. Trimming took off 6 bases at V and 5 bases at J, with 12 bases between the two ends. Germline CDR1 is SEHNR and CDR2 is FQNEAQ (reference sequence). In the source study's methods: Amplification of reference gene primers provided the estimated nucleated cell counts. Repertoires were generated with immunoSEQ multiplex PCR, while TCRdb's copy carries only in-frame clones and drops some. The V and J calls and clone size were taken over from that table, and D and trimming were inferred from the DNA. This table holds 130,000 to 150,000 clones, around 80% found once. This record belongs to a study of blood T cell repertoires in COVID-19. Overall study: From the United States, Italy and Spain came samples of acute and convalescent COVID-19. T cells, B-cell-depleted T cells, or PBMCs provided the cDNA or gDNA that served as material.

The TCR sequence derives from a woman of 80 years or more in a cohort sampled during active or convalescent COVID-19. This chain connects TRBV7-9 to TRBJ2-3; weak D call: TRBD1 (6 bases). The specimen was peripheral blood. As DNA, the CDR3 is TGTGCCAGCAGAGATACAGGGAGAGATACGCAGTATTTT. Translating gives CASRDTGRDTQYF. Based on the CDR3 plus reference TRBV7-9 and TRBJ2-3, the full variable domain is DTGVSQNPRHKITKRGQNVTFRCDPISEHNRLYWYRQTLGQGPEFLTYFQNEAQLEKSRLLSDRFSAERPKGSFSTLEIQRTEQGDSAMYLCASRDTGRDTQYFGPGTRLTVL.